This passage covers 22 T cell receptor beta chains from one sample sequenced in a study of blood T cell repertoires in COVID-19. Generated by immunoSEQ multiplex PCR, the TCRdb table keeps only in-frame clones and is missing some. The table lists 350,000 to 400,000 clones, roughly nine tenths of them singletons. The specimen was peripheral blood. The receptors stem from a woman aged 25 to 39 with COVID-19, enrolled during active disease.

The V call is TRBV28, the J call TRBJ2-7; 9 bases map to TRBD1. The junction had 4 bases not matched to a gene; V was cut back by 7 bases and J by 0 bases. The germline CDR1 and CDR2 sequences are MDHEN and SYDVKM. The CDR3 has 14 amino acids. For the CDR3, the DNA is TGTGCCAGCATCTCGGGACAGGGCTCCTACGAGCAGTACTTC. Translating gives CASISGQGSYEQYF.

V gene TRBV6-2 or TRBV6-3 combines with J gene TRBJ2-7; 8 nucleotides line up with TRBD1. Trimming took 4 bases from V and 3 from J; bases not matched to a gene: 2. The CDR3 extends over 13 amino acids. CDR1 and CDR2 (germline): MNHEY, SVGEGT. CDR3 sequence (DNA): TGTGCCAGCAGTTTGGACAGGGTCTACGAGCAGTACTTC. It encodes CASSLDRVYEQYF.

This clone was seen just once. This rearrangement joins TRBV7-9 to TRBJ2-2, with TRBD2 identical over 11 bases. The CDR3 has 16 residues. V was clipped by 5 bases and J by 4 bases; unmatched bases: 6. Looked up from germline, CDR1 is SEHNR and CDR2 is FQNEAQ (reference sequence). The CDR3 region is CASSLTSGGPTGELFF. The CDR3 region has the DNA TGTGCCAGCAGCCTAACTAGCGGGGGCCCCACCGGGGAGCTGTTTTTT.

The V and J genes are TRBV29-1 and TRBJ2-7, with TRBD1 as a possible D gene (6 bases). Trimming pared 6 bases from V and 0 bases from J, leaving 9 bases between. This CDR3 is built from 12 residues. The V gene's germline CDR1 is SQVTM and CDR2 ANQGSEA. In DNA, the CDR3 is TGCAGCGTCCGGGACAACTCCTACGAGCAGTACTTC. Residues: CSVRDNSYEQYF.

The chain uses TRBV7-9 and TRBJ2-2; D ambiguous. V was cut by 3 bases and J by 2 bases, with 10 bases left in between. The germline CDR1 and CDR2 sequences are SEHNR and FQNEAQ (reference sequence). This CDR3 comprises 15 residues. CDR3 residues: CASSFSRLNTGELFF. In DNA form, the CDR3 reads TGTGCCAGCAGCTTTTCCAGGCTAAACACCGGGGAGCTGTTTTTT.

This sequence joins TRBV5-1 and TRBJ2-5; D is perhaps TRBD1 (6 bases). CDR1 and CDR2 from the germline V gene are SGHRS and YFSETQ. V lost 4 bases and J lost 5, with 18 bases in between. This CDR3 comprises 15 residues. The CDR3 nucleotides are TGCGCCAGCAGCCCTCTGGGGGCCGGAGCGGAGACCCAGTACTTC. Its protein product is CASSPLGAGAETQYF.

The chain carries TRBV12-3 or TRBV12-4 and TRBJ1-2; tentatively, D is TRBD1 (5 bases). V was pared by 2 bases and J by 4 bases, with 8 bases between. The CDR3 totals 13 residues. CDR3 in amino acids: CASSLSQGYGYTF. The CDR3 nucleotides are TGTGCCAGCAGTTTAAGCCAGGGCTATGGCTACACCTTC.

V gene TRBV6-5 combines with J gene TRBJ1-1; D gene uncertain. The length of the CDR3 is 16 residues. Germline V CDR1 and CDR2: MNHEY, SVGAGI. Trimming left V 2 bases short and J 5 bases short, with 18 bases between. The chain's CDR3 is CASSYPISGQRTEAFF. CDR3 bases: TGTGCCAGCAGTTACCCGATTTCGGGTCAGAGGACTGAAGCTTTCTTT.

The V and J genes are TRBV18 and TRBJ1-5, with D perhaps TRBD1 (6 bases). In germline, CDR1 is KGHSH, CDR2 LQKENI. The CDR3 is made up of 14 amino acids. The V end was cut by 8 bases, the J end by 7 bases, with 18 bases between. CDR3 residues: CASESRGAGQPQHF. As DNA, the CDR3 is TGTGCCAGCGAATCACGGGGGGCTGGGCAGCCCCAGCATTTT.

The CDR3 bases are TGTGCCACCCTGAGGGGGGGGCAAGAGACCCAGTACTTC. It is translated as CATLRGGQETQYF. The chain couples TRBV2 to TRBJ2-5; D is perhaps TRBD2 (7 bases). Germline V gene data show CDR1 as SNHLY and CDR2 as FYNNEI. This CDR3 has 13 amino acids. The V end was cut by 10 bases, the J end by 2 bases, with 14 bases between.

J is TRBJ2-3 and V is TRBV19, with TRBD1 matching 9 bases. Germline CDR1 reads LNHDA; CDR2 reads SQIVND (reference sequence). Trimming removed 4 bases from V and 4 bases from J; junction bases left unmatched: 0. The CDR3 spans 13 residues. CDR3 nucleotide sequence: TGTGCCAGTAGTAACAGGGGGCCAGATACGCAGTATTTT. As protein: CASSNRGPDTQYF.

The CDR3 DNA is TGTGCCAGTAGTGATACCGGGACAGGGTACAATCAGCCCCAGCATTTT. It encodes CASSDTGTGYNQPQHF. The chain has TRBV19 and TRBJ1-5; 9 bases are shared with TRBD1. Germline CDR1 and CDR2: LNHDA and SQIVND (reference sequence). This CDR3 comprises 16 residues. V gave up 5 bases and J gave up 3 bases; unmatched junction bases: 8. The complete variable domain, with remaining parts taken from reference TRBV19 and TRBJ1-5, reads DGGITQSPKYLFRKEGQNVTLSCEQNLNHDAMYWYRQDPGQGLRLIYYSQIVNDFQKGDIAEGYSVSREKKESFPLTVTSAQKNPTAFYLCASSDTGTGYNQPQHFGDGTRLSIL.

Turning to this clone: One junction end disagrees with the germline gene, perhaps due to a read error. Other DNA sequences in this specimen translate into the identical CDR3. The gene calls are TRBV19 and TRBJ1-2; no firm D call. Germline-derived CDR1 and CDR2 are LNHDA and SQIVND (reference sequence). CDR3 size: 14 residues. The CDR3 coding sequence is TGTGCCAGTGGCTCCCAAGAGGCGAACTATGGCTACACCTTT. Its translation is CASGSQEANYGYTF.

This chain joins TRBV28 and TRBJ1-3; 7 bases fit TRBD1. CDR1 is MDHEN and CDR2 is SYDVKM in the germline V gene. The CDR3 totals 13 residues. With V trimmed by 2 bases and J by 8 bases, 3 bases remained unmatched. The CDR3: CASSLDRAYTIYF. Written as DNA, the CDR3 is TGTGCCAGCAGTTTAGACAGGGCTTACACCATATATTTT.

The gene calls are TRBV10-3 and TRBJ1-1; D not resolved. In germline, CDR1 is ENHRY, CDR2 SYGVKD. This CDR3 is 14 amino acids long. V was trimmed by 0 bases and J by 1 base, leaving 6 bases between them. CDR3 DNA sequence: TGTGCCATCAGTGAGTCCGGTCAGAACACTGAAGCTTTCTTT. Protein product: CAISESGQNTEAFF.

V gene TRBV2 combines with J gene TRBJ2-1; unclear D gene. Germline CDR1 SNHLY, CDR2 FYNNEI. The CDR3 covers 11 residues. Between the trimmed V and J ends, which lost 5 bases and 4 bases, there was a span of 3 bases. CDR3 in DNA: TGTGCCAGCAGTTCTTACAATGAGCAGTTCTTC. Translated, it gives CASSSYNEQFF.

DNA for the CDR3: TGTGCCAGTAGTCTGGGACAGGGTAGCTCTGGGGCCAACGTCCTGACTTTC. Translating it yields CASSLGQGSSGANVLTF. The genes are TRBV19 and TRBJ2-6; 9 bases are shared with TRBD1. J lost 0 bases, V lost 5 bases, and 5 bases had no gene match. The germline CDR1 and CDR2 sequences are LNHDA and SQIVND (reference sequence). This CDR3 has 17 amino acids.

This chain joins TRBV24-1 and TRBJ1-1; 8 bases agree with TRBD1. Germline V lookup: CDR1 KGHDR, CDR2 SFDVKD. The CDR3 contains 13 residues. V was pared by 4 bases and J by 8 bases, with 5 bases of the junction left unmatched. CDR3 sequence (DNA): TGTGCCACCAGTGACCCGGACAGGGCCGAAGCTTTCTTT. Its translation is CATSDPDRAEAFF.

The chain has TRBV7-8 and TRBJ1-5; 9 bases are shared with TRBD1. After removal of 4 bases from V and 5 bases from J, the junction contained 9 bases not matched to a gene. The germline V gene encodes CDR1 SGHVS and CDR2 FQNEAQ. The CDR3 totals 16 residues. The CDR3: CASSSYRDREDQPQHF. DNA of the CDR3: TGTGCCAGCAGCTCATACCGGGACAGGGAAGATCAGCCCCAGCATTTT.

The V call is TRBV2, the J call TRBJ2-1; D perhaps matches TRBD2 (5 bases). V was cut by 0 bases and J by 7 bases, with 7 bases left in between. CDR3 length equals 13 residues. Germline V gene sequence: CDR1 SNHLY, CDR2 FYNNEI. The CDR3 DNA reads TGTGCCAGCAGTGAAGCCGGCGGGAATGAGCAGTTCTTC. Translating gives CASSEAGGNEQFF.

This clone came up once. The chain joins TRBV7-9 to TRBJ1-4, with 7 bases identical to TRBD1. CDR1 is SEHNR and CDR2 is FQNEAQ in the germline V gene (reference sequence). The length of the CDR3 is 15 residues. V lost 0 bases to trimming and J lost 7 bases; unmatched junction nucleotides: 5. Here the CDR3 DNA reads TGTGCCAGCAGCTTAGCGAGACAGGGATTTGAAAAACTGTTTTTT. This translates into CASSLARQGFEKLFF.

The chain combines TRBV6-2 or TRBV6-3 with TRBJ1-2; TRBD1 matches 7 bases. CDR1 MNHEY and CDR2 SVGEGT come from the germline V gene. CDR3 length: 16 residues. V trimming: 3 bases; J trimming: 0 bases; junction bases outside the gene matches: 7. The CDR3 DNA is TGTGCCAGCAGTTATCGAGGGACAGAAGCTAACTATGGCTACACCTTC. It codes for CASSYRGTEANYGYTF.